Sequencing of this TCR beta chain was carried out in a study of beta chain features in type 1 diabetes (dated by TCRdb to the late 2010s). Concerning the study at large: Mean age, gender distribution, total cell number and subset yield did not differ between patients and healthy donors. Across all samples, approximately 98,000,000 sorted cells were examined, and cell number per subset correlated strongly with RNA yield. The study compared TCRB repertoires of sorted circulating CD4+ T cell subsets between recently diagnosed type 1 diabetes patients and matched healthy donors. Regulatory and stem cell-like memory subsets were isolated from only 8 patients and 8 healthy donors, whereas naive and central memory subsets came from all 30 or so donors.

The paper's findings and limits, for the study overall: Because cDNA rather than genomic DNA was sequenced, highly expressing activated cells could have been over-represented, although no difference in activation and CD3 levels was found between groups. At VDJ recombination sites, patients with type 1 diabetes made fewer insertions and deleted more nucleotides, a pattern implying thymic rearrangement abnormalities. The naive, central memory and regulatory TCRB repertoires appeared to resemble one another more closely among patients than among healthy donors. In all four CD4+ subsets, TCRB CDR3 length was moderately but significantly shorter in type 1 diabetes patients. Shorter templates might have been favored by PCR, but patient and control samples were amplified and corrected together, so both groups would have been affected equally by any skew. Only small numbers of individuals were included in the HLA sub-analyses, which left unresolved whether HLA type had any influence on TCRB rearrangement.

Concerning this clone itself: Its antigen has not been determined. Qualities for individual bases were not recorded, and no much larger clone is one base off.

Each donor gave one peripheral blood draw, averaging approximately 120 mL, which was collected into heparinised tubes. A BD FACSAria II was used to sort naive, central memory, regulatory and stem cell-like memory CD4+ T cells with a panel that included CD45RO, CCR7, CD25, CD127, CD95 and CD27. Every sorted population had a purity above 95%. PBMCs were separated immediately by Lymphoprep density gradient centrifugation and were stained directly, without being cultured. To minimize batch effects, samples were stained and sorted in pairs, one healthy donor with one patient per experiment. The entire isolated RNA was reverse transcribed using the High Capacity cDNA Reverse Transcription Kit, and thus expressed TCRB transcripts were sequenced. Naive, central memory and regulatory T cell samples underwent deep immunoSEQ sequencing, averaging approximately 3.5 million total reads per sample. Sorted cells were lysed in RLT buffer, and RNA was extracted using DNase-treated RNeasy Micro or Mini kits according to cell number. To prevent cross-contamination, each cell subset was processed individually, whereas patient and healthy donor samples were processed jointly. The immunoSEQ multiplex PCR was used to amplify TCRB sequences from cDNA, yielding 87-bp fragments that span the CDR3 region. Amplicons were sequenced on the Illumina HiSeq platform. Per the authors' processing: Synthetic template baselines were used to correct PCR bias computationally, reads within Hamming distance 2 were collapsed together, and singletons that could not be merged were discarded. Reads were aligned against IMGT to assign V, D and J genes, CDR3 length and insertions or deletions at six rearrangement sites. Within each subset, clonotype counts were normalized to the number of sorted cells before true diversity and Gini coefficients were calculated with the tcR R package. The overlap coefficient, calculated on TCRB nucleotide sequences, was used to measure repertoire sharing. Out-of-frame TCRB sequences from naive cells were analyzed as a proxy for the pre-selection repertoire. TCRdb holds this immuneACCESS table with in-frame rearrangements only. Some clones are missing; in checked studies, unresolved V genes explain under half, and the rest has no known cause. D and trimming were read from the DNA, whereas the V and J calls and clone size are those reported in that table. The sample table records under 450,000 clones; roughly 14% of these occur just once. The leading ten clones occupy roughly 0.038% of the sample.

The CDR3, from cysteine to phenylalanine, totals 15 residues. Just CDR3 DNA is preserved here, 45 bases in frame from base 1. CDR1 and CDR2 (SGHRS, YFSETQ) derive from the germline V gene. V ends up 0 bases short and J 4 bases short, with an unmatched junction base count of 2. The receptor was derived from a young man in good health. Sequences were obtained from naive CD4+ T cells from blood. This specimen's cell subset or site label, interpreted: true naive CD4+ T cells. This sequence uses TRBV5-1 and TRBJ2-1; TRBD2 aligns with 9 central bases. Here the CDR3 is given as CASSLATSGYNEQFF. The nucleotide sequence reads TGCGCCAGCAGCTTGGCGACTAGCGGTTACAATGAGCAGTTCTTC.